This paragraph covers one TCR beta chain sequence. This entry belongs to a study of Ad26.COV2.S vaccination and SARS-CoV-2 variants. Germline CDR1 is KGHSH and CDR2 is LQKENI. Trimming left V 3 bases short and J 5 bases short, with 16 bases between. This CDR3 contains 15 residues. Treatment in this sample: 15 to 20 received Ad26.COV2.S at low or high dose, single or two shots; about five received placebo; per-sample allocation not given. Repertoires come from day 63 after the first vaccine or placebo injection. Produced via immunoSEQ multiplex PCR; TCRdb's table is partial and in-frame only. This table holds about 680,000 clones, roughly 90% found once.

Sequences were derived from peripheral blood, sampled in a trial of Ad26.COV2.S vaccine versus placebo. The TCR originated in a person aged 18-60 years who received the Ad26.COV2.S COVID-19 vaccine or a placebo. The chain couples TRBV18 to TRBJ2-5, with D perhaps given as TRBD1 or TRBD2 (5 bases each). In DNA form, the CDR3 reads TGTGCCAGCTCACCCCGGGACCCCCTTGGGGAGACCCAGTACTTC. As protein: CASSPRDPLGETQYF.